This T cell receptor beta chain was recorded in a study of cytomegalovirus exposure and HLA in healthy donors. This CDR3 comprises 14 residues. Germline CDR1 is MNHEY and CDR2 is SVGAGI. The V end was cut by 8 bases, the J end by 10 bases, with 21 bases between. Here immunoSEQ multiplex PCR was the method, and the copy in TCRdb shows in-frame clones only, minus some. The table has under 200,000 clones, about nine tenths seen once. The sequence derives from a man aged 18 to 30 in good health and CMV-seropositive. The sequencing input was PBMCs. The rearrangement links TRBV6-5 to TRBJ2-1, with D perhaps matching TRBD2 (6 bases). The CDR3 coding sequence is TGTGCCAGCGAGGACGGGAGAGCCACAAGGGAGCAGTTCTTC. Translated, it gives CASEDGRATREQFF.